The sequence of this T cell receptor (beta chain) was determined in a study of glioma-infiltrating T cells. Whole-study results and caveats: Above-expected tissue-blood divergence occurred in all gliomas, most in low-grade ones. CDR3 overlap between tissue and blood was very small.

Using RNA template, CDR3s of TCR alpha and beta were amplified with iRepertoire arm-PCR. For one-step reverse transcription and amplification, roughly 100-400 ng of tissue mRNA or PBMC total RNA was used. TCRdb used MiXCR to reprocess the multiplex PCR reads, holding one entry per CDR3 protein. The data hold roughly 190,000 distinct CDR3 sequences, with around 32% observed a single time. This clonotype has a handful of counts. Its antigen remains unknown. V shed 4 bases and J 0 bases; nucleotides not matched to a gene: 14. The CDR3 is made up of 19 amino acids. CDR1 and CDR2 from the germline V gene are SEHNR and FQNEAQ (reference sequence).

The receptor's source is a human donor with low-grade glioma or glioblastoma, undergoing nonglioma brain surgery, or in good health (not recorded which). This rearrangement joins TRBV7-9 to TRBJ2-5; 10 bases are shared with TRBD1. The specimen was glioma tissue, nonneoplastic brain tissue, or PBMCs (not recorded which). The DNA of the CDR3 is TGTGCCAGCAGCTCGACAGGGGGCTGGCGGGGGCCGTACCAAGAGACCCAGTACTTC. Translation: CASSSTGGWRGPYQETQYF.